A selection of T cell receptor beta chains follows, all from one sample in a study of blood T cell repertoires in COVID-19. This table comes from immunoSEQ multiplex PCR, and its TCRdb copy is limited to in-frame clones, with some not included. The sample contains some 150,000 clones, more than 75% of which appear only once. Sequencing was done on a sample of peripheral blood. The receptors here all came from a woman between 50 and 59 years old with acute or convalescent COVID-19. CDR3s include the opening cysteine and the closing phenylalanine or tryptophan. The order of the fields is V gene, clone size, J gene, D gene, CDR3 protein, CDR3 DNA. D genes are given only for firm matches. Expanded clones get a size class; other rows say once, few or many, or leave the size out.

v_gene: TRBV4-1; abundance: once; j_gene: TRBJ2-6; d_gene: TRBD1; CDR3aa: CASSQQPGQGASGANVLTF; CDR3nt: TGCGCCAGCAGCCAGCAACCGGGACAGGGGGCATCTGGGGCCAACGTCCTGACTTTC
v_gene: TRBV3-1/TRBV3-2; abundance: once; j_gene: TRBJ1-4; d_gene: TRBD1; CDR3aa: CASAGGANEKLFF; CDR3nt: TGTGCCAGCGCAGGGGGTGCTAATGAAAAACTGTTTTTT
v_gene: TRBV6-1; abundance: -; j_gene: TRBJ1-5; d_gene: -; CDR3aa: CASSEVRRGGPQHF; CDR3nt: TGTGCCAGCAGTGAAGTGAGGCGCGGGGGGCCCCAGCATTTT
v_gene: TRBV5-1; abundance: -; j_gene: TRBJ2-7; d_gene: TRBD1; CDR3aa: CASSDGTVSNEQYF; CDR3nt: TGCGCCAGCAGCGACGGGACAGTCAGCAACGAGCAGTACTTC
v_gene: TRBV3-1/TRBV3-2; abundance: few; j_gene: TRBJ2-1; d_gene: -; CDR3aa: CASSSRGPKYNEQFF; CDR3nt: TGTGCCAGCAGTTCACGCGGGCCCAAATACAATGAGCAGTTCTTC
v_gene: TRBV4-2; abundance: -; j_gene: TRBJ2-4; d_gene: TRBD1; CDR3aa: CASSQDDRQGRMGNIQYF; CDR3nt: TGTGCCAGCAGCCAAGATGACCGACAGGGCCGTATGGGGAACATTCAGTACTTC
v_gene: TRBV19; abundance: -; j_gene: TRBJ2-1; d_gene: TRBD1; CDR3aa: CASSNQGAVGYEQFF; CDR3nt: TGTGCCAGTAGCAATCAGGGGGCGGTGGGCTATGAGCAGTTCTTC
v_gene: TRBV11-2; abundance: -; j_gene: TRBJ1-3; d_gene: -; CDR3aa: CASSRQTGYGNTIYF; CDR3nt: TGTGCCAGCAGCCGACAAACAGGGTATGGAAACACCATATATTTT
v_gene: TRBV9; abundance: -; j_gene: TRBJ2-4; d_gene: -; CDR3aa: CASSVAEAAKNIQYF; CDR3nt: TGTGCCAGCAGCGTAGCTGAAGCGGCCAAAAACATTCAGTACTTC
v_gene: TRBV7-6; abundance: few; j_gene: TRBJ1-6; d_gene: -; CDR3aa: CASRPQTVTSPLHF; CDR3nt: TGTGCCAGCAGACCTCAGACAGTAACTTCACCCCTCCACTTT
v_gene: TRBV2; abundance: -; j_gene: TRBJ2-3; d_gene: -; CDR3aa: CASRRLASTDTQYF; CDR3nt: TGTGCCAGCAGGCGACTCGCTAGCACAGATACGCAGTATTTT
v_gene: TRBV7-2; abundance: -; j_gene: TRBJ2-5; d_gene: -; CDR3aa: CASSLLGVRETQYF; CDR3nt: TGTGCCAGCAGCTTACTAGGGGTTCGGGAGACCCAGTACTTC
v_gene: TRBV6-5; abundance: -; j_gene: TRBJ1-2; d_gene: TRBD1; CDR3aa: CASSYSGTGEYGYTF; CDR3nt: TGTGCCAGCAGTTACTCAGGGACAGGGGAGTATGGCTACACCTTC
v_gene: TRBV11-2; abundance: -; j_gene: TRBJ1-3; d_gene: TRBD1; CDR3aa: CASSLESAGGNTIYF; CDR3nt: TGTGCCAGCAGCTTAGAGTCGGCAGGGGGGAACACCATATATTTT
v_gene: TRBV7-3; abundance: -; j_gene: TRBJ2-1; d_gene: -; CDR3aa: CASSLRPGKGSYNEQFF; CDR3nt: TGTGCCAGCAGCTTACGGCCAGGGAAGGGCTCCTACAATGAGCAGTTCTTC
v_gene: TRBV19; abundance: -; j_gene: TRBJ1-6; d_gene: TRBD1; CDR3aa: CASRGTGVNSPLHF; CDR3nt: TGTGCCAGTAGGGGAACAGGGGTGAATTCACCCCTCCACTTT
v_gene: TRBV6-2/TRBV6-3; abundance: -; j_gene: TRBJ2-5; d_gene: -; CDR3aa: CASSYSRDMAQYF; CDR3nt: TGTGCCAGCAGTTACTCCAGGGATATGGCCCAGTACTTC
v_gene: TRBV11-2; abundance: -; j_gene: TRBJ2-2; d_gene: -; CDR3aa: CASSPPAAGATGELFF; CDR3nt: TGTGCCAGCAGCCCTCCGGCGGCAGGGGCCACCGGGGAGCTGTTTTTT
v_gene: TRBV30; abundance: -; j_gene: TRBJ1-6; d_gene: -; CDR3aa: CAWSWQGGNSPLHF; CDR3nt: TGTGCCTGGAGTTGGCAGGGCGGCAATTCACCCCTCCACTTT
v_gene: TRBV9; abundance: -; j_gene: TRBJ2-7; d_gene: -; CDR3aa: CASSVEEGGPNEQYF; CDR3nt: TGTGCCAGCAGCGTAGAGGAGGGGGGGCCTAACGAGCAGTACTTC
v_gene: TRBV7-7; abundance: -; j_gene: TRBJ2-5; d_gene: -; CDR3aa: CASSQTGQETQYF; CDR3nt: TGTGCCAGCAGCCAAACCGGGCAAGAGACCCAGTACTTC
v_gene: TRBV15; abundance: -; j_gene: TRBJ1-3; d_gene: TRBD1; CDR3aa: CATSRGTDRVGGNTIYF; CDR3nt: TGTGCCACCAGCAGAGGAACCGACAGGGTGGGTGGAAACACCATATATTTT
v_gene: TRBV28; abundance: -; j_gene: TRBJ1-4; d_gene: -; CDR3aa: CASSFGGEKLFF; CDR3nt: TGTGCCAGCAGTTTTGGCGGTGAAAAACTGTTTTTT
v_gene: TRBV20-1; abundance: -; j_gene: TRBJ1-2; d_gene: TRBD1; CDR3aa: CSASQGQGSYGYTF; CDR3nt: TGCAGTGCTAGTCAGGGACAGGGGAGCTATGGCTACACCTTC
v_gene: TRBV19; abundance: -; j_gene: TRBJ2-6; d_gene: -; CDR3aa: CASFPTGLPGANVLTF; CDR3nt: TGTGCCAGTTTCCCAACAGGGTTGCCTGGGGCCAACGTCCTGACTTTC
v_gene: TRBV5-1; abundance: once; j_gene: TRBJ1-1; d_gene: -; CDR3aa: CASSFRESPMNTEAFF; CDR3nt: TGCGCCAGCAGCTTCCGGGAGTCTCCAATGAACACTGAAGCTTTCTTT
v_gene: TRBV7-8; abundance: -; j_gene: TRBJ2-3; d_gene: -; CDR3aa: CATDGPGNADTQYF; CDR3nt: TGTGCCACAGACGGCCCAGGGAATGCAGATACGCAGTATTTT
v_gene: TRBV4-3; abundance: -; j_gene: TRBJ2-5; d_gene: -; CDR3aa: CASSQDYAETQYF; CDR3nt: TGCGCCAGCAGCCAAGATTATGCGGAGACCCAGTACTTC
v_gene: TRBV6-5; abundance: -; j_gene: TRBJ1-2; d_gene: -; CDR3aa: CASSLSGAFKGYTF; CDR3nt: TGTGCCAGCAGCCTATCAGGGGCTTTTAAGGGCTACACCTTC
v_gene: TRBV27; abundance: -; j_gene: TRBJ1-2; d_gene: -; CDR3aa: CASSQGSRYGYTF; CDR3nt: TGTGCCAGCAGTCAGGGATCTCGCTATGGCTACACCTTC
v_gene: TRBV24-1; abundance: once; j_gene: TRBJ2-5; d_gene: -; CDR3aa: CATSAGHSKQETQYF; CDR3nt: TGTGCCACCAGTGCTGGACACTCTAAGCAAGAGACCCAGTACTTC
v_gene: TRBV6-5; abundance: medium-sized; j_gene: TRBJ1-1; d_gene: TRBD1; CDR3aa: CASSTDRSYTEAFF; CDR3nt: TGTGCCAGCAGTACGGACAGGTCTTACACTGAAGCTTTCTTT
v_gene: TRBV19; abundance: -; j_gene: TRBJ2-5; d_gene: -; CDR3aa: CASSARGTQYF; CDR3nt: TGTGCCAGTAGCGCACGGGGAACCCAGTACTTC
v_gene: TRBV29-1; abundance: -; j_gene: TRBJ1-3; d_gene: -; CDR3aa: CSVTGPGTGNTIYF; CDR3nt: TGCAGCGTTACTGGTCCCGGGACAGGAAACACCATATATTTT
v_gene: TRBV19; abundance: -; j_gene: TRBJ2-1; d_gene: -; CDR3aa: CASSLQGGYNEQFF; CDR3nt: TGTGCCAGTAGTCTACAGGGCGGCTACAATGAGCAGTTCTTC
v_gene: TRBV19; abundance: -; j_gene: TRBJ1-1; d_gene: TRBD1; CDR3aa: CASSPRTGYMNTEAFF; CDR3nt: TGTGCCAGTAGTCCTCGGACAGGTTACATGAACACTGAAGCTTTCTTT
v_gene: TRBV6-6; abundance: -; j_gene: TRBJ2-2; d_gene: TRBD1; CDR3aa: CASRGQGAFGELFF; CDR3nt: TGTGCCAGCAGGGGACAGGGGGCCTTCGGGGAGCTGTTTTTT